This TCR beta chain was recovered during a study of immunodeficiency (dated by TCRdb to the late 2010s). Some background on the complete study: To search for oligoclonality and VDJ recombination defects, the researchers carried out a repertoire analysis.

After extraction using the QIAamp DNA Blood Mini Kit, genomic DNA was sent off for immunoSEQ repertoire analysis. CDR3 regions were amplified by multiplex PCR from a standard quantity of genomic DNA template. The PCR products underwent sequencing on an Illumina platform. For the original study's pipeline: Alignment of sequences to a reference was performed, and V, D and J gene definitions were taken from IMGT. Closely related sequences were merged by a nearest-neighbor clustering algorithm so that PCR and sequencing errors were removed. V, D and J usage was analyzed in productive unique and total sequences using ImmunoSEQ Analyzer tools and R version 3.6.1. TCRdb took this table from immuneACCESS and kept in-frame rearrangements with V and J called. Such tables lack part of the clones; where checked against another copy, unresolved V genes explain under half of the gap, and the rest is unexplained. That table is the source of V, J and clone size, and D and trimming were worked out from the DNA. The sample profile shows more than 1,100 clones; around 96% of them were found once. The ten largest clones take up 1.2% of the sample.

CD3+CD4+ T cells were sorted from fresh PBMCs before TCR sequencing. A note on this clone: Its antigen is still unknown. The sample holds no much larger clone one base away, and base qualities are not on file.

Broad study findings and their caveats: Based on top-100 and total clonotype frequencies, severe oligoclonality showed up in patient CD8+ T cells, whereas patient CD4+ T cells did not show severe oligoclonality. Between patients and controls, productive entropy and V-J pairing of CD4+ T cells looked similar. Entropy comparisons showed n=3 (open circles) for patients versus healthy controls; a thymic development effect was only suggested as possible.

V was cut back by 0 bases and J by 3 bases, leaving a gap of 15 bases between them. The germline V gene sets CDR1 to SGDLS and CDR2 to YYNGEE. The CDR3 contains 16 residues, cysteine and phenylalanine counted. Here the CDR3 DNA is all that survives: 48 bases in frame from base 1. The chain is assembled from TRBV9 and TRBJ1-1, and possibly TRBD1, on 5 matching bases. This receptor was identified in a girl aged 2-9 years. The sample taken for sequencing was CD4+ T cells from blood. The DNA sequence follows: TGTGCCAGCAGCGTAGGTGTGTCGGGGCCCCACACTGAAGCTTTCTTT. This yields the protein CASSVGVSGPHTEAFF.